The rows below give T cell receptor beta chains drawn from one sample of a study of blood T cell repertoires in COVID-19. Repertoires were generated with immunoSEQ multiplex PCR, while TCRdb's copy carries only in-frame clones and drops some. The repertoire consists of roughly 400,000 clones, with 85% to 90% occurring once and the leading ten covering 1.1%. The sequenced sample was PBMCs or T cells enriched from blood (not recorded which). Every receptor here comes from a man aged 25 to 45 who had recovered from COVID-19. CDR3s include the opening cysteine and the closing phenylalanine or tryptophan. D genes are given only for firm matches. A clone size is listed for some rows: how often the clone was seen (once, few, many), or a class if it is expanded.

size,J,D,V,DNA,CDR3
.,TRBJ2-1,TRBD2,TRBV27,TGTGCCAGCCTTCCGACTAGCGGGAGCTATGAGCAGTTCTTC,CASLPTSGSYEQFF
few,TRBJ2-1,.,TRBV2,TGTGCCAGCAGTGCCGGACAGTACAATGAGCAGTTCTTC,CASSAGQYNEQFF
.,TRBJ1-5,.,TRBV28,TGTGCCAGCAGCCTTGGAGGAACGAATCAGCCCCAGCATTTT,CASSLGGTNQPQHF
.,TRBJ2-1,.,TRBV6-1,TGTGCCAGCAGTGAAGTCGGGTCAGGAGAGGGCAATGAGCAGTTCTTC,CASSEVGSGEGNEQFF
.,TRBJ2-6,TRBD1,TRBV7-9,TGTGCCAGCGGTGACAGGGTGACTGGGGCCAACGTCCTGACTTTC,CASGDRVTGANVLTF
.,TRBJ2-6,TRBD1,TRBV12-5,TGTGCTAGTGGGGGGGACAGCCATACTGGGGCCAACGTCCTGACTTTC,CASGGDSHTGANVLTF
.,TRBJ1-2,.,TRBV3-1/TRBV3-2,TGTGCCAGCAGCCAAGATGGCGACGGGAGGGGTGGCTACACCTTC,CASSQDGDGRGGYTF
.,TRBJ2-3,.,TRBV24-1,TGTGCCACCAGTCGAGGGGGACCCACAGATACGCAGTATTTT,CATSRGGPTDTQYF
.,TRBJ2-7,.,TRBV12-5,TGTGCTAGTGGTGAACTCGTCTCCTACGAGCAGTACTTC,CASGELVSYEQYF
.,TRBJ1-1,TRBD1,TRBV4-2,TGTGCCAGCAGCCAAGACTGGGGACAGCTATCCATGAACACTGAAGCTTTCTTT,CASSQDWGQLSMNTEAFF
once,TRBJ1-1,TRBD1,TRBV5-1,TGCGCCAGCAGCGCGACAGGGGGCACTGAAGCTTTCTTT,CASSATGGTEAFF
.,TRBJ2-1,TRBD1,TRBV3-1/TRBV3-2,TGTGCCAGCAGCCTCGGACAGGGGAGAGAGCAGTTCTTC,CASSLGQGREQFF
.,TRBJ2-7,TRBD2,TRBV10-3,TGTGCCATCAGCGGGAGCGGGAGTTATCCCTACGAGCAGTACTTC,CAISGSGSYPYEQYF
few,TRBJ2-1,.,TRBV14,TGTGCCAGCAGCCAAGTACCACGGGGTGAGCAGTTCTTC,CASSQVPRGEQFF
.,TRBJ1-2,TRBD1,TRBV4-1,TGCGCCAGCAGCCAAGTGATCCCCTCCCGGGACAGGGACTATGGCTACACCTTC,CASSQVIPSRDRDYGYTF
few,TRBJ1-4,.,TRBV16,TGTGCCAGCAGCCAGTCCGGACAGTTTGAAAAACTGTTTTTT,CASSQSGQFEKLFF
.,TRBJ2-1,TRBD1,TRBV5-4,TGTGCCAGCAGCGAGGACAGGGTGGCCTACAATGAGCAGTTCTTC,CASSEDRVAYNEQFF
.,TRBJ1-5,.,TRBV29-1,TGCAGCGTCGAGACGGACAATGGCGGACCCCAGCATTTT,CSVETDNGGPQHF
.,TRBJ2-5,.,TRBV24-1,TGTGCCACCGCCCCTACGGCGGGGTTAGAGACCCAGTACTTC,CATAPTAGLETQYF
.,TRBJ2-1,TRBD2,TRBV11-2,TGTGCCAGCAGCTTAGTTGCTAGCGGGACCTACAATGAGCAGTTCTTC,CASSLVASGTYNEQFF
.,TRBJ1-2,TRBD1,TRBV7-2,TGTGCCAGCAGCTTAGCCGGGACAGATAACTATGGCTACACCTTC,CASSLAGTDNYGYTF
.,TRBJ1-4,.,TRBV6-5,TGTGCCACCAAAGCTGCAACTAATGAAAAACTGTTTTTT,CATKAATNEKLFF
.,TRBJ2-2,.,TRBV2,TGTGCCAGCAGGGAGACCGGGGAGCTGTTTTTT,CASRETGELFF
.,TRBJ2-3,TRBD1,TRBV28,TGTGCCAGCAGTTTGGCAGGGGGCTTGGATACGCAGTATTTT,CASSLAGGLDTQYF
.,TRBJ1-5,.,TRBV24-1,TGTGCCACCACTCAGGGTGTACATCAGCCCCAGCATTTT,CATTQGVHQPQHF
once,TRBJ1-4,TRBD1,TRBV29-1,TGCAGCGTCCAGGCAGGGGGTGAAAAACTGTTTTTT,CSVQAGGEKLFF
once,TRBJ2-7,TRBD1,TRBV4-1,TGCGCCAGCAGCCAGATCCCGGGACAGGTCTACGAGCAGTACTTC,CASSQIPGQVYEQYF
.,TRBJ2-1,TRBD2,TRBV7-4,TGTGCCAGCAGCTCCTTCCCGACTAGCGGGAGGGCCTGTAGTCCCAATGAGCAGTTCTTC,CASSSFPTSGRACSPNEQFF
.,TRBJ1-5,.,TRBV24-1,TGTGCCACCAGTGCTCCCAACTCTGGGGGGAGCAATCAGCCCCAGCATTTT,CATSAPNSGGSNQPQHF
many,TRBJ2-7,.,TRBV27,TGTGCCAGCAGTTCGTACAGGGAGAACGAGCAGTACTTC,CASSSYRENEQYF
.,TRBJ2-7,.,TRBV6-5,TGTGCCAGCAGTTTCCGACTGGAGATCGAGCAGTACTTC,CASSFRLEIEQYF
.,TRBJ2-5,TRBD2,TRBV9,TGTGCCAGCAGCGTAGATGGAGCGGGAGGGTGGGAGACCCAGTACTTC,CASSVDGAGGWETQYF
.,TRBJ1-5,.,TRBV3-1/TRBV3-2,TGTGCCAGCAGCCACGGCGGGATTACCAATCAGCCCCAGCATTTT,CASSHGGITNQPQHF
.,TRBJ2-3,.,TRBV5-1,TGCGCCAGCAGCTCAGGAGGGTACAGGACTAGCACAGATACGCAGTATTTT,CASSSGGYRTSTDTQYF
.,TRBJ2-3,TRBD2,TRBV5-1,TGCGCCAGCAGCCAAGCTAGCGGGAGTACAGATACGCAGTATTTT,CASSQASGSTDTQYF
.,TRBJ2-7,.,TRBV29-1,TGCAGCGTTGCATTGGCAGGGCTCTCCTACGAGCAGTACTTC,CSVALAGLSYEQYF
.,TRBJ2-7,TRBD2,TRBV7-2,TGTGCCAGCAGTCAACTAGCGGGCCCAGCCTCCGAGCAGTACTTC,CASSQLAGPASEQYF